Below are 11 T cell receptor beta chains sequenced from a single sample in a study of beta chain features in type 1 diabetes. What was sequenced were expressed TCRB transcripts, since all of the isolated RNA had been reverse transcribed. Sequenced by immunoSEQ multiplex PCR; TCRdb stores in-frame clones only, minus some. The sample carries 970,000 or so clones, roughly 15% recorded once. The material sequenced was naive CD4+ T cells from blood. These receptors all stem from a woman under 30 in good health.

This clone occurred a few times. The rearrangement links TRBV11-2 to TRBJ2-7, with D tentatively TRBD1 (6 bases). The CDR3 is made up of 14 amino acids. V was trimmed by 5 bases and J by 2 bases, leaving 13 bases between them. CDR1 SGHAT and CDR2 FQNNGV come from the germline V gene. Here the CDR3 reads CASSKIQGTYEQYF. The CDR3 coding sequence is TGTGCCAGCAGCAAAATACAGGGAACCTACGAGCAGTACTTC.

This sequence joins TRBV7-3 and TRBJ2-5, with TRBD2 as a possible D gene (5 bases). The CDR3 sequence is 18 residues long. Deletions cut 1 base from V and 2 bases from J, with 20 bases between. Germline CDR1 is SGHTA and CDR2 is FQGTGA. The CDR3 DNA is TGTGCCAGCAGCTTAAAGGGATGGGGAGACCAACAACAAGAGACCCAGTACTTC. It yields the protein CASSLKGWGDQQQETQYF.

This clone has a handful of counts. The gene calls are TRBV15 and TRBJ2-1; 7 bases line up with TRBD2. There are 15 residues in the CDR3. CDR1 is LNHNV and CDR2 is YYDKDF in the germline V gene (reference sequence). Trimming removed 0 bases from V and 6 bases from J; junction bases left unmatched: 5. This chain's CDR3 is CATSRDRDYLNEQFF. For the CDR3, the DNA is TGTGCCACCAGCAGAGACCGGGACTACCTCAATGAGCAGTTCTTC. Full variable domain (outside the CDR3, taken from reference TRBV15 and TRBJ2-1): DAMVIQNPRYQVTQFGKPVTLSCSQTLNHNVMYWYQQKSSQAPKLLFHYYDKDFNNEADTPDNFQSRRPNTSFCFLDIRSPGLGDTAMYLCATSRDRDYLNEQFFGPGTRLTVL.

This chain joins TRBV7-3 and TRBJ2-5; tentative D call: TRBD2 (6 bases). V was clipped by 0 bases and J by 5 bases, with 13 bases between them. CDR1 and CDR2 from the germline V gene are SGHTA and FQGTGA. The CDR3 length is 15 residues. CDR3 residues: CASSLTSGPGETQYF. DNA for the CDR3: TGTGCCAGCAGCTTAACTAGCGGCCCCGGCGAGACCCAGTACTTC.

The chain carries TRBV18 and TRBJ2-7, with 8 bases that match TRBD1. CDR3 length equals 14 residues. V lost 3 bases and J lost 2; bases outside the gene matches: 3. Germline CDR1 KGHSH, CDR2 LQKENI. The CDR3 nucleotides read TGTGCCAGCTCACCGGGACAGGAGACCTACGAGCAGTACTTC. Protein product: CASSPGQETYEQYF.

This clone occurred a few times. The chain carries TRBV7-9 and TRBJ2-1; 8 bases fit TRBD2. From germline, CDR1 is SEHNR and CDR2 FQNEAQ (reference sequence). This CDR3 is built from 18 residues. Losses at the gene ends were 11 bases for V and 6 bases for J; bases not matched to a gene: 24. The CDR3 DNA reads TGTGCCTGCGCTAAACGGGGGGGTGCTAGCGGTGCGACCAATGAGCAGTTCTTC. This sequence encodes CACAKRGGASGATNEQFF.

This sequence joins TRBV6-5 and TRBJ2-7; D gene unclear. Deletions cut 4 bases from V and 4 bases from J, with 14 bases between. Per the germline V gene, CDR1 is MNHEY and CDR2 is SVGAGI. The length of the CDR3 is 14 residues. The CDR3 DNA reads TGTGCCAGCAGTTTCGGGCAGGTGCGGTACGAGCAGTACTTC. Its protein product is CASSFGQVRYEQYF.

The chain has TRBV7-9 and TRBJ1-4; possible D gene TRBD1, 5 bases. The V and J ends lost 3 bases and 7 bases respectively, with 9 bases between them. The CDR3 has 13 residues. CDR1 is SEHNR and CDR2 is FQNEAQ in the germline V gene (reference sequence). The CDR3 region has the DNA TGTGCCAGCAGCTTTGCCGGGGGTGAAAAACTGTTTTTT. Translation gives CASSFAGGEKLFF.

This clone was seen once. This chain connects TRBV7-2 to TRBJ2-1; D not resolved. The V end was cut by 4 bases, the J end by 7 bases, with 11 bases between. The CDR3 sequence is 13 residues long. In germline, CDR1 is SGHTA, CDR2 FQGNSA. CDR3 sequence: CASSSLLGNEQFF. CDR3 nucleotides: TGTGCCAGCAGCTCGCTTCTTGGGAATGAGCAGTTCTTC.

V gene TRBV4-3 combines with J gene TRBJ1-4, with D perhaps TRBD1 (5 bases). V was pared by 1 base and J by 3 bases, with 18 bases between. Germline V gene lookup returns CDR1 LGHNA and CDR2 YSLEER. CDR3 length equals 18 residues. CDR3 sequence: CASSQVRFGTRANEKLFF. CDR3 bases: TGCGCCAGCAGCCAAGTTAGGTTTGGGACGCGAGCTAATGAAAAACTGTTTTTT.

This clone was found a few times. The chain joins TRBV7-9 to TRBJ2-1, with TRBD2 identical over 13 bases. This CDR3 contains 15 residues. The trim removed 5 bases at V and 8 bases at J, leaving 6 bases unmatched. CDR1 and CDR2 from the germline V gene are SEHNR and FQNEAQ (reference sequence). The CDR3 nucleotides read TGTGCCAGCAGCGTTGGACTAGCGGGAGTCCATGAGCAGTTCTTC. This gives the protein CASSVGLAGVHEQFF.